Detailed here is one T cell receptor (beta chain). Its antigen is unidentified. Time point defined: sample taken at primary tumor resection. In each case, whole RNA from tumor, nontumor lung or frozen PBMC was sequenced unsorted. The CDR3 consists of 14 residues. V was clipped by 7 bases and J by 3 bases; unmatched bases: 6. The germline V gene encodes CDR1 SGHRS and CDR2 YFSETQ. TCR cDNA molecules each had a unique molecular identifier. TCRdb fed the 5' RACE reads into MiXCR, producing one record per CDR3 protein. This table holds more than 3,500 distinct CDR3 sequences, 8% to 9% found once. The data are from a study of spatial heterogeneity in lung cancer. On the study more broadly: Detection of beta-chain sequences consistently exceeded that of alpha-chain sequences. Study findings and constraints: Blood contained ubiquitous expanded tumor TCRs more at resection than at follow-up.

The receptor's source is a female donor with early-stage non-small cell lung cancer. Specimen: PBMCs, collected at surgery. The chain is built from TRBV5-1 and TRBJ2-3, with 9 bases aligning to TRBD2. CDR3 coding DNA: TGCGCCAGCTCCCGCGGGGGGGGAACAGATACGCAGTATTTT. Translating it yields CASSRGGGTDTQYF.